These 11 T cell receptor beta chains were sequenced from one sample in a study of T cell clones after liver transplantation. Using immunoSEQ multiplex PCR, the repertoire was profiled, and TCRdb retains in-frame clones only, with some absent. The sample lists under 12,000 clones, approximately 74% occurring once. The sequences come from CD4+ T cells from blood, collected around 33 months after liver transplant. Source of these receptors: a human patient who received a liver transplant. Some of these T cells may belong to the graft donor.

The chain is built from TRBV7-9 and TRBJ2-1, with TRBD1 identical over 8 bases. The CDR3 covers 13 residues. Germline V gene sequence: CDR1 SEHNR, CDR2 FQNEAQ (reference sequence). The junction had 2 bases not matched to a gene; V was cut back by 3 bases and J by 7 bases. CDR3 sequence: CASSFRQGNEQFF. CDR3 nucleotides: TGTGCCAGCAGCTTCCGACAGGGGAATGAGCAGTTCTTC.

This chain connects TRBV28 to TRBJ1-1; 8 positions match TRBD1. V was clipped by 3 bases and J by 0 bases; unmatched bases: 15. The CDR3 consists of 19 residues. Germline CDR1 and CDR2: MDHEN and SYDVKM. CDR3 loop: CASSFIVPGGGRVNTEAFF. For the CDR3, the DNA is TGTGCCAGCAGTTTTATTGTTCCAGGGGGCGGGAGGGTGAACACTGAAGCTTTCTTT.

This clone is categorized as medium-sized. Here the CDR3 DNA reads TGTGCCAGCAGCTTAGAGACGGGACAGGGGGTTAATGGCTACACCTTC. It translates to CASSLETGQGVNGYTF. The chain joins TRBV7-6 to TRBJ1-2, with 11 bases identical to TRBD1. This CDR3 comprises 16 residues. CDR1 and CDR2 (germline): SGHVS, FNYEAQ. J was trimmed by 6 bases and V by 1 base; bases with no gene match: 7.

Concerning this clone: Other nucleotide sequences from this sample produce the same CDR3. The chain couples TRBV27 to TRBJ2-7, with TRBD2 as a possible D gene (5 bases). Trimming took 8 bases from V and 7 from J, leaving 9 bases between them. The CDR3 is made up of 10 amino acids. CDR1 is MNHEY and CDR2 is SMNVEV in the germline V gene (reference sequence). The CDR3 loop reads CASGRGEQYF. Written as DNA, the CDR3 is TGTGCCAGCGGGCGAGGGGAGCAGTACTTC.

The chain links TRBV15 to TRBJ1-1; 9 nucleotides match TRBD1. CDR1 is LNHNV, CDR2 YYDKDF, per germline (reference sequence). This CDR3 comprises 14 residues. The ends lost 4 bases at V and 1 base at J; junction bases unmatched: 1. CDR3 DNA: TGTGCCACCAGCAAGGACAGGGGGAACACTGAAGCTTTCTTT. Encoded protein: CATSKDRGNTEAFF.

The chain joins TRBV28 to TRBJ1-1; D call uncertain. This CDR3 is 15 amino acids long. Germline V gene lookup returns CDR1 MDHEN and CDR2 SYDVKM. V dropped 4 bases and J dropped 3 bases, with 15 bases sitting between them. CDR3 DNA: TGTGCCAGCAGTTCCCCAACCGGGATCTACACTGAAGCTTTCTTT. Translated, it gives CASSSPTGIYTEAFF. Based on the CDR3 plus reference TRBV28 and TRBJ1-1, the full variable domain is DVKVTQSSRYLVKRTGEKVFLECVQDMDHENMFWYRQDPGLGLRLIYFSYDVKMKEKGDIPEGYSVSREKKERFSLILESASTNQTSMYLCASSSPTGIYTEAFFGQGTRLTVV.

This clone was detected once. This sequence joins TRBV11-3 and TRBJ2-2, with 8 bases that match TRBD1. J gave up 6 bases and V 5 bases, and 11 bases lay outside the gene matches. Looked up from germline, CDR1 is SGHNT and CDR2 is YENEEA. The CDR3 totals 16 residues. The CDR3 sequence is CASSPRTGIGAGELFF. CDR3 in DNA: TGTGCCAGCAGCCCCCGGACAGGGATAGGTGCCGGGGAGCTGTTTTTT.

V gene TRBV6-5 combines with J gene TRBJ2-2; a weak D match, TRBD2 (5 bases). CDR3 size: 14 residues. Deletions cut 6 bases from V and 0 bases from J, with 8 bases between. CDR1 and CDR2 from the germline V gene are MNHEY and SVGAGI. In nucleotides, the CDR3 is TGTGCCAGCAGCACCGGGACGAACACCGGGGAGCTGTTTTTT. Protein sequence: CASSTGTNTGELFF.

This rearrangement joins TRBV6-1 to TRBJ2-7; D remains ambiguous. This CDR3 spans 14 amino acids. Germline assignment: CDR1 MNHNS and CDR2 SASEGT. Trimming removed 5 bases from V and 6 bases from J, with 17 bases in between. Here the CDR3 DNA reads TGTGCCAGCAGTTTCCCCCTCAACTTTGGCGAGCAGTACTTC. Translating it yields CASSFPLNFGEQYF.

The chain recombines TRBV10-3 with TRBJ2-7; TRBD2 agrees at 9 bases. Unmatched junction bases numbered 11, after V lost 0 bases and J lost 5 bases. CDR3 length equals 17 residues. Germline V gene sequence: CDR1 ENHRY, CDR2 SYGVKD. This CDR3 is CAISESGAGGFRDEQYF. The CDR3 DNA reads TGTGCCATCAGTGAGTCGGGAGCGGGGGGCTTCAGGGACGAGCAGTACTTC.

CDR3 nucleotides: TGTGCCAGCAGTGAACGTTCAGGGGCATCCTACGAGCAGTACTTC. Translated, it gives CASSERSGASYEQYF. The chain couples TRBV2 to TRBJ2-7; D is perhaps TRBD1 (6 bases). The V gene's germline CDR1 is SNHLY and CDR2 FYNNEI. Trimming removed 2 bases at V and 1 base at J, with 12 bases between. This CDR3 region has 15 residues.